These 16 T cell receptor beta chains were sequenced from one sample in a study of blood T cell repertoires in COVID-19. Profiled with immunoSEQ multiplex PCR; TCRdb holds only in-frame clones, not every one. The data contain about 170,000 clones, approximately 80% of them singletons. The sequencing sample was made of peripheral blood. The receptor set was obtained from a woman aged 35 to 49 with COVID-19, enrolled during active disease.

This clone has only a few counts. The sample has other DNA sequences that encode this CDR3 too. V usage is TRBV2 and J usage is TRBJ2-2; tentatively, D is TRBD1 (6 bases). There are 13 residues in the CDR3. Germline loops: CDR1 SNHLY, CDR2 FYNNEI. V was pared by 6 bases and J by 1 base, with 6 bases between. CDR3 in amino acids: CASRGQNTGELFF. In nucleotides, the CDR3 is TGTGCCAGCAGGGGACAGAACACCGGGGAGCTGTTTTTT.

The count of this clone is one. V is TRBV4-1 and J is TRBJ1-6; tentatively, D is TRBD1 (6 bases). Germline CDR1 is MGHRA and CDR2 is YSYEKL. The V end was cut by 6 bases, the J end by 7 bases, with 16 bases between. The CDR3 consists of 15 residues. The CDR3 DNA reads TGCGCCAGCAGTCCGCCGACAGGTAGAAATTCACCCCTCCACTTT. It is translated as CASSPPTGRNSPLHF.

J is TRBJ1-1 and V is TRBV27; tentative D call: TRBD1 (5 bases). V was clipped by 4 bases and J by 1 base, with 7 bases between them. Looked up from germline, CDR1 is MNHEY and CDR2 is SMNVEV (reference sequence). This CDR3 spans 13 amino acids. The CDR3 DNA is TGTGCCAGCAGTTCACAGGAGAACACTGAAGCTTTCTTT. Translation gives CASSSQENTEAFF.

V is TRBV5-1 and J is TRBJ2-7; TRBD1 agrees at 10 bases. Germline trimming cut 2 bases from V and 4 bases from J; bases unmatched to any gene: 3. Germline CDR1 is SGHRS and CDR2 is YFSETQ. The CDR3 contains 14 residues. CDR3 protein: CASSFGTGVYEQYF. CDR3 DNA: TGCGCCAGCAGCTTCGGGACAGGGGTGTACGAGCAGTACTTC.

As to this clone: Other nucleotide sequences from this sample produce the same CDR3. J is TRBJ2-5 and V is TRBV28; maybe TRBD1 (6 bases). V was cut by 2 bases and J by 1 base, with 11 bases left in between. The CDR3 is 15 residues long. CDR1 is MDHEN and CDR2 is SYDVKM in the germline V gene. The CDR3 sequence: CASSLPTGIQETQYF. In nucleotides, the CDR3 is TGTGCCAGCAGTTTACCCACAGGGATCCAAGAGACCCAGTACTTC.

The V call is TRBV30, the J call TRBJ1-4; unclear D gene. Germline lookup yields CDR1 GTSNPN and CDR2 SVGIG (reference sequence). CDR3 length equals 14 residues. Trimming stripped 0 bases from V and 5 bases from J, with 10 bases between. This CDR3 reads CAWSVLGSNEKLFF. DNA of the CDR3: TGTGCCTGGAGTGTTCTAGGCTCGAATGAAAAACTGTTTTTT.

The chain uses TRBV6-2 or TRBV6-3 and TRBJ2-3, with TRBD2 identical over 7 bases. The ends lost 6 bases at V and 6 bases at J; junction bases unmatched: 12. CDR1 and CDR2 (germline): MNHEY, SVGEGT. This CDR3 spans 15 amino acids. Here the CDR3 reads CASSATLLAKDTQYF. The CDR3 DNA sequence: TGTGCCAGCAGCGCCACTCTACTAGCGAAGGATACGCAGTATTTT.

The rearrangement uses TRBV19 and TRBJ2-5, with D perhaps matching TRBD2 (5 bases). CDR1 and CDR2 from the germline V gene are LNHDA and SQIVND (reference sequence). Trimming left V 5 bases short and J 2 bases short, with 9 bases between. This CDR3 comprises 13 residues. DNA of the CDR3: TGTGCCAGTAGTCTGACTATACAAGAGACCCAGTACTTC. It specifies CASSLTIQETQYF.

In the case of this clone: This specimen includes other DNA sequences encoding the same CDR3. This chain uses TRBV11-3 with TRBJ2-1; D ambiguous. The CDR3 sequence is 15 residues long. Germline assignment: CDR1 SGHNT and CDR2 YENEEA. Trimming removed 0 bases from V and 0 bases from J, with 6 bases in between. The CDR3 sequence: CASSLDLRSYNEQFF. The CDR3 nucleotides are TGTGCCAGCAGCTTAGACCTACGCTCCTACAATGAGCAGTTCTTC.

The V call is TRBV2, the J call TRBJ2-7; TRBD1 might be the D (6 bases). V was shortened by 2 bases and J by 0 bases, with 11 bases between the two germline ends. This CDR3 region has 15 residues. From germline, CDR1 is SNHLY and CDR2 FYNNEI. CDR3 coding DNA: TGTGCCAGCAGTGAAAGTAGACAGGTCTCCTACGAGCAGTACTTC. Translating gives CASSESRQVSYEQYF.

Regarding this clone: Other DNA sequences in this sample translate to the same CDR3. The chain employs TRBV5-6 and TRBJ2-7; D possibly corresponds to TRBD2 (5 bases). The CDR3 spans 12 residues. Germline CDR1 reads SGHDT; CDR2 reads YYEEEE. Trimming cost V 5 bases and J 0 bases, with 6 bases left between them. The CDR3 loop is CASSSVSYEQYF. For the CDR3, the DNA is TGTGCCAGCAGTAGCGTCTCCTACGAGCAGTACTTC. The full variable domain, with the rest looked up from reference TRBV5-6 and TRBJ2-7, is DAGVTQSPTHLIKTRGQQVTLRCSPKSGHDTVSWYQQALGQGPQFIFQYYEEEERQRGNFPDRFSGHQFPNYSSELNVNALLLGDSALYLCASSSVSYEQYFGPGTRLTVT.

The table lists this clone with a count of one. The J gene is TRBJ1-1, the V gene TRBV15; D is perhaps TRBD1 (5 bases). This CDR3 has 11 residues. Between the trimmed V and J ends, which lost 4 bases and 7 bases, there was a span of 7 bases. Germline V lookup: CDR1 LNHNV, CDR2 YYDKDF (reference sequence). Here the CDR3 reads CATSIGVEAFF. In DNA, the CDR3 is TGTGCCACCAGCATAGGGGTTGAAGCTTTCTTT.

This clone was observed a few times. The chain combines TRBV28 with TRBJ1-2; D perhaps matches TRBD1 (5 bases). The CDR3 extends over 11 amino acids. With 8 bases removed from V and 3 bases from J, the gap between germline ends came to 7 bases. CDR1 and CDR2 (germline): MDHEN, SYDVKM. CDR3 protein: CASWGDYGYTF. CDR3 bases: TGTGCCAGCTGGGGGGACTATGGCTACACCTTC.

In its sample, this clone was seen a few times. The chain joins TRBV12-5 to TRBJ1-1; D is possibly TRBD1 (6 bases). V was cut by 5 bases and J by 0 bases, with 13 bases left in between. CDR3 size: 15 residues. Germline CDR1 LGHNT, CDR2 FRNRAP. In nucleotides, the CDR3 is TGTGCTAGTGGTCCCCCCAGGACAGTGAACACTGAAGCTTTCTTT. This sequence encodes CASGPPRTVNTEAFF. The full variable domain, rest sourced from reference TRBV12-5 and TRBJ1-1, is DARVTQTPRHKVTEMGQEVTMRCQPILGHNTVFWYRQTMMQGLELLAYFRNRAPLDDSGMPKDRFSAEMPDATLATLKIQPSEPRDSAVYFCASGPPRTVNTEAFFGQGTRLTVV.

V usage is TRBV3-1 (or the pseudogene TRBV3-2) and J usage is TRBJ2-2; perhaps TRBD1 as D (6 bases). The CDR3 spans 17 residues. V lost 0 bases and J lost 7, with 18 bases in between. CDR1 and CDR2 (germline): LGHDT, YNNKEL (reference sequence). This CDR3 reads CASSQEVAGGPGGELFF. The CDR3 DNA is TGTGCCAGCAGCCAAGAGGTAGCTGGGGGCCCCGGCGGGGAGCTGTTTTTT.

The V gene is TRBV9, the J gene TRBJ2-7; 15 bases agree with TRBD2. V shed 4 bases, J shed 0 bases, and the junction held 11 bases outside the gene matches. CDR1 and CDR2 from the germline V gene are SGDLS and YYNGEE. This CDR3 is built from 19 residues. CDR3 amino acids: CASSSDPGLAGGLSYEQYF. CDR3 sequence (DNA): TGTGCCAGCAGCTCAGACCCGGGACTAGCGGGAGGCCTCTCCTACGAGCAGTACTTC.